Listed below are T cell receptor beta chains from one sample, sequenced in a study of cytomegalovirus exposure and HLA in healthy donors. This table comes from immunoSEQ multiplex PCR, and its TCRdb copy is limited to in-frame clones, with some not included. This table holds about 110,000 clones, about four fifths found once. The sample consisted of PBMCs. Receptor source: a man aged 50 to 60 in good health and CMV-seronegative. The CDR3 runs from the conserved cysteine through the conserved F or W. A D gene is named only where the DNA matches it firmly. Clone size is given for some rows only: seen once, a few or many times, or a class if the clone is expanded.

j_gene	v_gene	abundance	d_gene	CDR3nt	CDR3aa
TRBJ1-6	TRBV7-2	.	.	TGTGCCAGCAGCCGAGACATCCTCTTTTCACCCCTCCACTTT	CASSRDILFSPLHF
TRBJ1-2	TRBV18	.	.	TGTGCCAGCTCACCAAGCCTAGAGGTCTATGGCTACACCTTC	CASSPSLEVYGYTF
TRBJ1-6	TRBV30	.	.	TGTGCCTGGAGTCGAACACCCTCTAATTCACCCCTCCACTTT	CAWSRTPSNSPLHF
TRBJ1-2	TRBV19	.	.	TGTGCCAGTAGTATAACCCCTGCCGCCGCGGGCTACACCTTC	CASSITPAAAGYTF
TRBJ2-3	TRBV18	.	.	TGTGCCAGCTCCCCCCGGACTGGGGATACGCAGTATTTT	CASSPRTGDTQYF
TRBJ2-2	TRBV6-5	.	.	TGTGCCAGCAGTTACAGGGGGAGCGTATCTACCGGGGAGCTGTTTTTT	CASSYRGSVSTGELFF
TRBJ2-7	TRBV6-1	few	.	TGTGCCAGCAGGAGTCCAGGGGCGGCCTACGAGCAGTACTTC	CASRSPGAAYEQYF
TRBJ1-5	TRBV28	.	TRBD1	TGTGCCAGCAGTACCCGGACAGGGTACAGTCAGCCCCAGCATTTT	CASSTRTGYSQPQHF
TRBJ1-1	TRBV5-5	.	.	TGTGCCAGCAGCCCCTCAGGGGACACTGAAGCTTTCTTT	CASSPSGDTEAFF
TRBJ1-1	TRBV30	.	.	TGTGCCTGGAGTTTACAGGGGAACACTGAAGCTTTCTTT	CAWSLQGNTEAFF
TRBJ2-5	TRBV5-1	.	.	TGCGCCAGCAGCTTCAGCGGGGAGACCCAGTACTTC	CASSFSGETQYF